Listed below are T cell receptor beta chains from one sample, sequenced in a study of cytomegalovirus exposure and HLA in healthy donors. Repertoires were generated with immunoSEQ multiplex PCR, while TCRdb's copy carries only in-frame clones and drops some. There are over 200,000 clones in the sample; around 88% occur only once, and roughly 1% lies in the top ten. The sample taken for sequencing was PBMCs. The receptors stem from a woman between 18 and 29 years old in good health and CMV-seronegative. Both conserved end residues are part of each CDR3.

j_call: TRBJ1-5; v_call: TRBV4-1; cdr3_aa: CASSQEGGQSNQPQHF
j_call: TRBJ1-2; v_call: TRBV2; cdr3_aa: CASSLRDDYGYTF
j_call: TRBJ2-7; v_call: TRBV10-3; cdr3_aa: CAISGVSHEQYF
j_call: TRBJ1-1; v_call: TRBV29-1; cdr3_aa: CSSGQGTNTEAFF
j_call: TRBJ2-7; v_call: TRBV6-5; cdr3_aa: CASSSAGAGASEQYF
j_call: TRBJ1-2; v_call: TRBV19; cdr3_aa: CASSTSDRRGYTF
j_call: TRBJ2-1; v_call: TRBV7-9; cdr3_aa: CASSDAYRTGGNNEQFF
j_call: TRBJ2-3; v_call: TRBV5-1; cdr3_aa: CASSPRGSGGTEQDTQYF
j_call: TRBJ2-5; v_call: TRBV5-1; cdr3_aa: CASSLLVGQETQYF
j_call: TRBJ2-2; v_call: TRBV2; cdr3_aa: CASSEIGGILAGELFF
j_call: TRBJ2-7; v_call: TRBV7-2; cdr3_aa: CASSSVSYEQYF
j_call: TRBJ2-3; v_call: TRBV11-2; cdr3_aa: CASSPNGVRASGSTDTQYF
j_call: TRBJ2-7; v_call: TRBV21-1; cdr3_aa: CASSRRYRGRSYEQYF
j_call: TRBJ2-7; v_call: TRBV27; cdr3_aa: CASSTGGYEQYF
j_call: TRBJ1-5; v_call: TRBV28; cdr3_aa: CASGPGQGGQPQHF
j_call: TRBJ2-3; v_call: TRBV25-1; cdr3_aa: CASSVEERENTQYF
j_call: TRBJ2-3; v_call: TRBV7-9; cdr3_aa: CASSSADTQYF
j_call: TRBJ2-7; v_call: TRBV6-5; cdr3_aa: CASSYGSGYEQYF
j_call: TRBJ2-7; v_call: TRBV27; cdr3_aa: CASSLRGYEQYF
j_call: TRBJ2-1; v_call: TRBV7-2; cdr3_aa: CASSLGQYNEQFF
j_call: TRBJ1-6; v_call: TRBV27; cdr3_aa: CASTLWGGVNSPLHF
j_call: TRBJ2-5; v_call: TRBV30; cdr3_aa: CASRDSRETQYF
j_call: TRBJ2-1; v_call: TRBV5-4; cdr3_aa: CASSLWVAANEQFF
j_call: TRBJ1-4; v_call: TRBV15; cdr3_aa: CATSTRTGTNEKLFF
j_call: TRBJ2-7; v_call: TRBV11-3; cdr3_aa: CASSLAGTLYEQYF
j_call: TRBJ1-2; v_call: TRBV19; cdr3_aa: CASSIVEMYGYTF
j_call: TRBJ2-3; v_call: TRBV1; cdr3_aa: CTSSQRADTQYF
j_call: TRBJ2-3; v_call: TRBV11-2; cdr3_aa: CASRQTGTSHTQYF
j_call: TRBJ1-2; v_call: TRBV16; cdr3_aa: CASSQSYQGAYGYTF
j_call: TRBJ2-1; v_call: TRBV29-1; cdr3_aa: CSVAGITTNEQFF
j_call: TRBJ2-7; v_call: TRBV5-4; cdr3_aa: CASSLDYEQYF
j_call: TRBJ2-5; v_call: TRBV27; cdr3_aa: CASSPADGQETQYF
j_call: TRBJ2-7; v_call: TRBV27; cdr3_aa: CASSFLAGEQYF
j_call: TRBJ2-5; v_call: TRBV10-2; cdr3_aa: CASSGWTRDETQYF
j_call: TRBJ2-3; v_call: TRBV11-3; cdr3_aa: CASSLGAGSDTQYF
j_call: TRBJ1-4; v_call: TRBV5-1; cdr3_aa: CASSLGGPNEKLFF
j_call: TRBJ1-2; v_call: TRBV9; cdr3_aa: CASSVVTAPFSNYGYTF
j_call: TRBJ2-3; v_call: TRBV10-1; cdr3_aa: CASSSLGTDTQYF
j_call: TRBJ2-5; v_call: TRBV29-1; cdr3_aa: CSWGAGVETQYF
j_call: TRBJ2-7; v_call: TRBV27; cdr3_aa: CASSYAGSFYEQYF
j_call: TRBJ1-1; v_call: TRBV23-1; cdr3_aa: CASSQYRTGADTEAFF
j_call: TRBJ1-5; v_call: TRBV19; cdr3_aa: CASSIRDRYQPQHF
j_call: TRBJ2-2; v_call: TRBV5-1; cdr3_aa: CASSLSPAGRYGELFF
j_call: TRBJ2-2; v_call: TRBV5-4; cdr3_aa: CASSISGVNTGELFF
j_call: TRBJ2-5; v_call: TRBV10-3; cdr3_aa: CAISETGTGWKETQYF
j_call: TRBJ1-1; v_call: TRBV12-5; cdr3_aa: CASGLVWLPGKCTEAFF
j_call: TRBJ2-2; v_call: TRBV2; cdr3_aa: CASRLQNGAGELFF
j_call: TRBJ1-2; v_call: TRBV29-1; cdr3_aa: CSAQGGGLANYGYTF
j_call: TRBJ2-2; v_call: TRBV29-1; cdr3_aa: CSVYGSRELFF
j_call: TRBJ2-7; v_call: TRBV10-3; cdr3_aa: CAISAGGRNEQYF
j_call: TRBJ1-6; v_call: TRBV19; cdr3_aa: CASKNTAGTGYNSPLHF
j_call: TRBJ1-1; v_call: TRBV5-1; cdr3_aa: CASSLGQTNTEAFF
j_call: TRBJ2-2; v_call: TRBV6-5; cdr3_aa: CASSSRQGWTGELFF